This T cell receptor (beta chain) originates from a study of Ad26.COV2.S vaccination and SARS-CoV-2 variants listed by TCRdb under 2021. For context, the study as a whole: Vaccine-arm donors came from COV1001, a multicentre, randomized, double-blind, placebo-controlled phase I-IIa trial of Ad26.COV2.S in healthy adults. A total of approximately 30 samples were included in the TCR-sequenced set, comprising around 19 Ad26.COV2.S vaccine recipients, 5 placebo recipients and 8 SARS-CoV-2 convalescent individuals. Trial participants were randomized into five groups of five, in which low-dose or high-dose Ad26.COV2.S was given once or twice, or placebo was given on both occasions. Dosing of Ad26.COV2.S was intramuscular, at either 5x10^10 or 1x10^11 viral particles, delivered as one shot or as two shots spaced 56 days apart. Investigators did not know the trial group allocation while performing experiments and assessing outcomes. The specificity and breadth of SARS-CoV-2-reactive T cell receptors after Ad26.COV2.S vaccination were assessed by TCRbeta repertoire sequencing.

The treatment or condition label corresponds to: about 20 received Ad26.COV2.S at low or high dose, single or two shots; roughly five received placebo; per-sample allocation not given. Repertoires of vaccine and placebo recipients were sequenced from samples taken on day 63 after the first injection. Cohort 1b enrolled fewer than 30 adults aged 18-55 years at a single site in Boston, USA, between 29 July and 7 August 2020. Ad26.COV2.S consisted of a replication-incompetent adenovirus type 26 vector by which a prefusion-stabilized SARS-CoV-2 spike protein from the original Wuhan strain was expressed. TCRbeta CDR3 regions were sequenced with the immunoSEQ Assay. After extraction, genomic DNA underwent amplification by bias-controlled multiplex PCR, followed by high-throughput sequencing. As for how the authors treated the data: Collapsing and filtering of sequences were performed to quantify the absolute abundance of each unique TCRbeta CDR3 region. T cell fraction was estimated by normalizing TCRbeta template counts to usable DNA, with usable DNA measured through amplification of reference genes found in all nucleated cells. Repertoire TCRs were annotated as SARS-CoV-2-specific by exact matching of V gene, CDR3 amino acid sequence and J gene to a known reactive TCR set. MIRA supplied the reference SARS-CoV-2 TCR set, which was filtered for enrichment in COVID-19-positive ImmuneCODE repertoires so that public or cross-reactive TCRs were removed. Based on the MIRA antigens, annotated TCRs were further analysed at the level of specific ORF or position within ORF. Breadth was defined as the number of annotated unique rearrangements divided by the total number of unique productive rearrangements, and depth was defined as the summed frequency of the annotated unique rearrangements. Group comparisons of TCR breadth used two-sided Wilcoxon rank-sum tests. Held by TCRdb, this immuneACCESS table contains in-frame sequences only and omits some clones. Under half of the omission traces to an unresolved V gene where checked; the cause of the rest is unknown. The V and J calls and the clone size are those of that table, but D and trimming were determined from the DNA. The sample table records over 400,000 clones; 89% of these occur just once. Just over 2.5% of the sample belongs to the ten largest clones.

Beyond this particular receptor, the publication reports: Vaccine and placebo recipients had comparable non-spike TCR breadth, which fits with the vaccine containing only spike. After vaccination, spike-specific CD8+ and CD4+ T cell responses were reported to show substantial breadth. Spike-specific TCR breadth was higher in Ad26.COV2.S recipients than in placebo recipients (P = 0.0014). The study lacked the statistical power to compare responses across vaccine doses or regimens. It was noted by the authors that total T cell responses may have been underestimated by the TCR breadth and depth analyses.

CDR3 length: 10 amino acids, cysteine to phenylalanine. Left in the record is the CDR3 DNA by itself, 30 bases read in frame from the first base. Deletion took 3 bases off V and 4 bases off J, with a span of 2 bases between the germline ends. CDR1 and CDR2 were assigned from the germline V gene (reference sequence) as DFQATT and SNEGSKA. About this clone itself: The antigen it binds to is not known. Nothing much larger sits one base from this clone, and base qualities are not available.

The sequence derives from a person aged 18-65 years who received the Ad26.COV2.S COVID-19 vaccine or a placebo. Sequenced material: peripheral blood, taken in a trial of Ad26.COV2.S vaccine versus placebo. The sequence is built from TRBV20-1 and TRBJ2-3; the D gene identity is not certain. The CDR3 reads as follows: CSASADTQYF. Read as DNA, the sequence is TGCAGTGCTAGTGCAGATACGCAGTATTTT.